Here is one T cell receptor (beta chain) with its context. Antigen specificity is unknown. The data originate from a study of cytomegalovirus exposure and HLA in healthy donors. Study information: Roughly 180 million T cells yielded 100 million to 130 million unique TCR beta sequences, as an earlier analysis found.

With 4 bases clipped from V and 7 bases from J, the junction kept 12 bases outside the gene matches. The germline CDR1 and CDR2 sequences are MDHEN and SYDVKM. The CDR3 runs 17 residues. Study-wide points: Reports indicated that the classifier achieved high specificity and sensitivity in diagnosing cytomegalovirus status.

60 Vbeta and 13 Jbeta primers were used in PCR. The data were produced by immunoSEQ multiplex PCR, yet TCRdb's version contains in-frame clones alone and is incomplete. The repertoire has 160,000 or so clones, more than 65% of them found once; the top ten carry 1.3%. This receptor was obtained from a man aged 45-65 years in good health and CMV-seropositive. The sample consisted of PBMCs. This rearrangement joins TRBV28 to TRBJ1-5; 11 bases are a match to TRBD1. CDR3 region: CASSSPHGQGAKQPQHF. The CDR3 bases are TGTGCCAGCAGTTCCCCCCATGGACAGGGGGCTAAACAGCCCCAGCATTTT.